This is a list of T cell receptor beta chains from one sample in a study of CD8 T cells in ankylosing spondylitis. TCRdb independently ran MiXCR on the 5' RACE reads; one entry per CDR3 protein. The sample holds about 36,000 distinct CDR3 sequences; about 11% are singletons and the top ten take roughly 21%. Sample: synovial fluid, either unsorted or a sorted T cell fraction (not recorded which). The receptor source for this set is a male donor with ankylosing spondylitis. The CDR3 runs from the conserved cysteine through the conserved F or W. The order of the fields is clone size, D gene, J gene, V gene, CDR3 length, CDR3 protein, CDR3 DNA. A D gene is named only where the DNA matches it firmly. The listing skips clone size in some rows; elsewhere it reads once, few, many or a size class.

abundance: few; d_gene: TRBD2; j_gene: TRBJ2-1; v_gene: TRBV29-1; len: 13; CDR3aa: CSAQAGGPIEQFF; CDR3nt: TGCAGCGCTCAAGCGGGAGGGCCAATCGAGCAGTTCTTC
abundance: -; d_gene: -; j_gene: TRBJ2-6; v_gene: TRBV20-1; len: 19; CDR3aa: CSASDRGSSGHSGANVLTF; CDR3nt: TGCAGTGCTAGCGACCGGGGCAGTAGCGGACACTCTGGGGCCAACGTCCTGACTTTC
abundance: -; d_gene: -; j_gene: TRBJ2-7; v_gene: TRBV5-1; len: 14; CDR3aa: CASSLGATAYEQYF; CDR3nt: TGCGCCAGCAGCTTGGGTGCAACTGCCTACGAGCAGTACTTC
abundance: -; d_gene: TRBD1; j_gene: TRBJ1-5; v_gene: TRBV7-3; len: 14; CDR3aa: CASSRTGAPQPQHF; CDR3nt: TGTGCCAGCAGCCGGACAGGGGCCCCGCAGCCCCAGCATTTT
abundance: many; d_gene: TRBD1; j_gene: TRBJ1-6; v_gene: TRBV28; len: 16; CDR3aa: CASSPYLGTGPLPLHF; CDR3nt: TGTGCCAGCAGTCCGTACCTCGGGACAGGGCCCCTACCCCTCCACTTT
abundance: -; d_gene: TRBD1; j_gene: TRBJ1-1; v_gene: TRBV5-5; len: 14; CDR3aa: CASSRQGLDTEAFF; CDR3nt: TGTGCCAGCAGCCGACAGGGGTTAGACACTGAAGCTTTCTTT
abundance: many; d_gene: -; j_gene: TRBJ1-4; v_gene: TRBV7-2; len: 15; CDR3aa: CASSSGQTTNEKLFF; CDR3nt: TGTGCCAGCAGCTCAGGACAGACAACTAATGAAAAACTGTTTTTT
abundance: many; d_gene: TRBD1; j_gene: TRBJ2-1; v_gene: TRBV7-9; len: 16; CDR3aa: CASSYPDRAWDNEQFF; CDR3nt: TGTGCCAGCAGCTATCCGGACAGGGCCTGGGACAATGAGCAGTTCTTC
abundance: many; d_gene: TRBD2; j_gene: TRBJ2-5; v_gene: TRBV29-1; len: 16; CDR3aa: CSVEGMAWREGETQYF; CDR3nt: TGCAGCGTTGAAGGAATGGCGTGGCGGGAGGGAGAGACCCAGTACTTC
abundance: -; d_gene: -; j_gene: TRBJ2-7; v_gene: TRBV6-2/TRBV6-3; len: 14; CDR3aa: CASSYQPSSYEQYF; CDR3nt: TGTGCCAGCAGTTACCAGCCTAGCTCCTACGAGCAGTACTTC
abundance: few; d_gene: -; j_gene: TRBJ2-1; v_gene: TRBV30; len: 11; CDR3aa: CAWGRNNEQFF; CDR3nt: TGTGCCTGGGGGAGGAACAATGAGCAGTTCTTC
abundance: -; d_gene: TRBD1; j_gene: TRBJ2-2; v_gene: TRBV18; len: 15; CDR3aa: CASSSGTVNTGELFF; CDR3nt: TGTGCCAGCTCATCCGGGACAGTGAACACCGGGGAGCTGTTTTTT
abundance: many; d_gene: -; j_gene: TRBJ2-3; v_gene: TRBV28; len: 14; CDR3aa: CASSPRSGTDTQYF; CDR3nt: TGTGCCAGCAGCCCTAGGAGCGGCACAGATACGCAGTATTTT
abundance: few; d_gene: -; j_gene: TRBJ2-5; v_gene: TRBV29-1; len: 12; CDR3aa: CSVEGMDTTQYF; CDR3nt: TGCAGCGTTGAAGGGATGGACACGACCCAGTACTTC
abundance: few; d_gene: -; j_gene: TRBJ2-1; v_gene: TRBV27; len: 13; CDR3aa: CASSAGRGNEQFF; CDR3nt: TGTGCCAGCAGTGCAGGAAGGGGGAATGAGCAGTTCTTC
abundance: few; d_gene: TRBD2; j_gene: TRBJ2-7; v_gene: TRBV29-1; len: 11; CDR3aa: CSVSTAGEQYF; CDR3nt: TGCAGCGTCTCGACAGCGGGGGAGCAGTACTTC
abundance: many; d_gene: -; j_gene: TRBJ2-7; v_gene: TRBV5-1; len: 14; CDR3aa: CASSLDIISYEQYF; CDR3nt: TGCGCCAGCAGCTTGGACATAATATCCTACGAGCAGTACTTC
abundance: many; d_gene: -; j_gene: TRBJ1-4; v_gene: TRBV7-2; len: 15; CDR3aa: CASSSSIGTNEKLFF; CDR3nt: TGTGCCAGCAGCTCCTCAATTGGAACTAATGAAAAACTGTTTTTT
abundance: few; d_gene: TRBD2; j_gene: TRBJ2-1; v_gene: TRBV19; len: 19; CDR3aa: CASSIDGASGPLFHNEQFF; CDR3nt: TGTGCCAGTAGTATAGATGGGGCTAGCGGGCCCCTTTTTCACAATGAGCAGTTCTTC
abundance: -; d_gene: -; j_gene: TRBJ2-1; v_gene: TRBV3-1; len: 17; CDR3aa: CASSQDRTVMTKDEQFF; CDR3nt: TGTGCCAGCAGCCAAGATCGGACAGTAATGACTAAGGATGAGCAGTTCTTC
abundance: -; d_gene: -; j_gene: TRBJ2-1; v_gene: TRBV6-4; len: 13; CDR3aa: CASSDGDYNEQFF; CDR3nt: TGTGCCAGCAGTGACGGAGATTACAATGAGCAGTTCTTC
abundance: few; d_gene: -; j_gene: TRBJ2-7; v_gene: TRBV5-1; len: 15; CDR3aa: CASRGEPGQSYEQYF; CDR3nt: TGCGCCAGCAGGGGGGAGCCGGGACAATCCTACGAGCAGTACTTC
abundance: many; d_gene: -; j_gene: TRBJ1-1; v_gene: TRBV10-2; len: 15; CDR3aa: CASRKIVTVNTEAFF; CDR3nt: TGCGCCAGCAGGAAAATTGTGACGGTGAACACTGAAGCTTTCTTT
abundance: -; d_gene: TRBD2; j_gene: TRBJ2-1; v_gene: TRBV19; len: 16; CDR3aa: CASSDLAGGPSNEQFF; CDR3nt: TGTGCCAGTAGTGATCTAGCGGGAGGGCCAAGTAATGAGCAGTTCTTC
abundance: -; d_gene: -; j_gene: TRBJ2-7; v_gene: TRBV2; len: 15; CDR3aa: CASSDRETGLYEQYF; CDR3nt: TGTGCCAGCAGTGATCGCGAGACTGGGCTCTACGAGCAGTACTTC
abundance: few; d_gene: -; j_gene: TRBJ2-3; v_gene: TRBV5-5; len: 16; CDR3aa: CASSPLQGKRTDTQYF; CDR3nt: TGTGCCAGCAGCCCTCTTCAGGGGAAGAGAACAGATACGCAGTATTTT
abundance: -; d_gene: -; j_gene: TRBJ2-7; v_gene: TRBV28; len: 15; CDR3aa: CASSLYGLIPYEQYF; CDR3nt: TGTGCCAGCAGTTTATACGGACTGATACCCTACGAGCAGTACTTC
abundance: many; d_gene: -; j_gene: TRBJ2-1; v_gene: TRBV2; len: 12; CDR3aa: CASKGHSNEQFF; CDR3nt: TGTGCCAGCAAGGGACATTCGAATGAGCAGTTCTTC
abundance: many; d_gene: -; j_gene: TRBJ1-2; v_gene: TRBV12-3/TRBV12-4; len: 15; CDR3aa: CASSLSGLANYGYTF; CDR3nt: TGTGCCAGCAGTTTATCGGGTCTAGCTAACTATGGCTACACCTTC
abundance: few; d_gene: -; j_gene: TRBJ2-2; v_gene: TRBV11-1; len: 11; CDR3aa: CASSFDRELFF; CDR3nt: TGTGCCAGCAGCTTCGACCGGGAGCTGTTTTTT
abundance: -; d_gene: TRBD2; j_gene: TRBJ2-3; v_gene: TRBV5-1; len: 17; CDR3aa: CASSPRTSGRTTDTQYF; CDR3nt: TGCGCCAGCAGCCCAAGGACTAGCGGGAGGACCACAGATACGCAGTATTTT
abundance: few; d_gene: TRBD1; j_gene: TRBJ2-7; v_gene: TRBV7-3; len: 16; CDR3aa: CASSSSPGTGIYEQYF; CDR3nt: TGTGCCAGCAGCTCAAGCCCCGGGACAGGGATCTACGAGCAGTACTTC
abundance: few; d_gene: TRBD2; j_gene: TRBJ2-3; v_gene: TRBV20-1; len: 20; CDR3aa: CSARSGGGDYLAGLADTQYF; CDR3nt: TGCAGTGCTAGATCAGGTGGGGGCGATTACCTAGCGGGATTGGCAGATACGCAGTATTTT
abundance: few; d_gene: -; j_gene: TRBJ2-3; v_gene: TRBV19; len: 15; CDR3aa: CASSMGIASTDTQYF; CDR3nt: TGTGCCAGTAGTATGGGAATAGCTAGCACAGATACGCAGTATTTT
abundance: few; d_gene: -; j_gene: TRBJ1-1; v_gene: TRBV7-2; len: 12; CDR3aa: CASSLATGKAFF; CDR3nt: TGTGCCAGCAGCTTAGCGACAGGTAAAGCTTTCTTT
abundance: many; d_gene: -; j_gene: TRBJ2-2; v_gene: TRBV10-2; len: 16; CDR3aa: CASSEFPPYNTGELFF; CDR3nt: TGCGCCAGCAGTGAGTTCCCTCCTTATAACACCGGGGAGCTGTTTTTT